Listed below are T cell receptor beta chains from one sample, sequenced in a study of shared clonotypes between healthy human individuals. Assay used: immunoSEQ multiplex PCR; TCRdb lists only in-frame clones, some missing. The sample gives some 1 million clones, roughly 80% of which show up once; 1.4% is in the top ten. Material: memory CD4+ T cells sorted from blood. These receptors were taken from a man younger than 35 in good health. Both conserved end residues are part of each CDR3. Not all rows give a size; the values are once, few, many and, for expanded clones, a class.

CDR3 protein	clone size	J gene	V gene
CASSLVASGSSEQYF	-	TRBJ2-7	TRBV7-2
CASTLIGDTEQFF	-	TRBJ2-1	TRBV5-4
CASSLWGGELFF	-	TRBJ2-2	TRBV5-6
CASSWGDNEQFF	-	TRBJ2-1	TRBV5-1
CASSSRGGTEAFF	-	TRBJ1-1	TRBV18
CASNSRAGGRYF	-	TRBJ2-3	TRBV7-9
CASSPTRFGSYEQYF	-	TRBJ2-7	TRBV18
CASSEALRGRRYTF	few	TRBJ1-2	TRBV6-1
CASSAGEWEQYF	-	TRBJ2-7	TRBV6-1
CASSERGRRPYGYTF	-	TRBJ1-2	TRBV2
CATRQGGFSTDTQYF	-	TRBJ2-3	TRBV19
CASSAGTLGETQYF	few	TRBJ2-5	TRBV7-7
CASSPNPTNTEAFF	-	TRBJ1-1	TRBV5-1
CASSFTDRLGSPLHF	few	TRBJ1-6	TRBV5-8
CASSFQQGRGSNQPQHF	-	TRBJ1-5	TRBV28
CSVEGEGGYTF	-	TRBJ1-2	TRBV29-1
CASSYDQRSQETQYF	-	TRBJ2-5	TRBV5-1
CASSRGQVNTEAFF	-	TRBJ1-1	TRBV19
CASSKHDRVNTEAFF	-	TRBJ1-1	TRBV9
CASSRTGTSYEQYF	-	TRBJ2-7	TRBV25-1
CASNPQPLSTEAFF	-	TRBJ1-1	TRBV27
CASSEGGSNQPQHF	-	TRBJ1-5	TRBV6-1
CASRAGTPGAGELFF	-	TRBJ2-2	TRBV2
CASSPKSDTGELFF	-	TRBJ2-2	TRBV7-3
CASSGTVQETQYF	-	TRBJ2-5	TRBV10-1
CASSSGSSSGNTIYF	-	TRBJ1-3	TRBV5-8
CATSRDLREGLFGELFF	-	TRBJ2-2	TRBV15